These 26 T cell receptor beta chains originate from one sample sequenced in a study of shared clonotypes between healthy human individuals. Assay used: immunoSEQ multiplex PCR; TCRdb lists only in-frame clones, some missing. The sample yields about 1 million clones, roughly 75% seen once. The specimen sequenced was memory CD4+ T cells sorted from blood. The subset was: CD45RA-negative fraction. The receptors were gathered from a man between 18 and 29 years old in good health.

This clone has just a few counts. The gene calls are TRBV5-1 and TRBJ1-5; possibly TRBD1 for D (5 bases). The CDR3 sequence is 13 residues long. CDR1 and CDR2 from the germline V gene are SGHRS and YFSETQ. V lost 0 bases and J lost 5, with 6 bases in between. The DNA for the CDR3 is TGCGCCAGCAGCTTGGGCAGGGATCAGCCCCAGCATTTT. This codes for CASSLGRDQPQHF.

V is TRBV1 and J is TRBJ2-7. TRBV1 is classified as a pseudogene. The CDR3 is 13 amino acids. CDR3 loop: CTSSQEGRSEQYF. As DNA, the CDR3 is TGCACCAGCAGCCAAGAGGGTCGAAGCGAGCAGTACTTC.

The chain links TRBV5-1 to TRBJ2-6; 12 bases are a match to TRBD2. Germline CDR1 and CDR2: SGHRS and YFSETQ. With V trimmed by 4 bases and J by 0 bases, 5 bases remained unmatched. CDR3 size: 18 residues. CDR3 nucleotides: TGCGCCAGCAGCGCACTAGCGGGGGGTGCCTCTGGGGCCAACGTCCTGACTTTC. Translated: CASSALAGGASGANVLTF.

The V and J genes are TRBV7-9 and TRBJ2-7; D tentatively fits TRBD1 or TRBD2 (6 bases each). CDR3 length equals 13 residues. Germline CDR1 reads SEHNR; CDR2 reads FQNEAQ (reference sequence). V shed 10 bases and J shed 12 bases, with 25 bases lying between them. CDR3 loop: CATGGRTTREWYF. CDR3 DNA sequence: TGTGCCACCGGGGGCAGGACAACCCGGGAGTGGTACTTC.

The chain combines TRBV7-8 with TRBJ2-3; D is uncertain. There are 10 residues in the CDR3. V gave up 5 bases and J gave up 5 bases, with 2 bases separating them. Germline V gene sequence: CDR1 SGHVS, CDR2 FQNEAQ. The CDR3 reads CASSGDTQYF. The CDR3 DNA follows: TGTGCCAGCAGCGGAGATACGCAGTATTTT.

The CDR3 sequence: CASSPRSGTGGGEQYF. In DNA, the CDR3 is TGTGCCAGCAGCCCGCGCTCCGGGACAGGGGGCGGCGAGCAGTACTTC. The rearrangement uses TRBV7-8 and TRBJ2-7, with 12 bases lining up with TRBD1. After removal of 5 bases from V and 6 bases from J, the junction contained 11 bases not matched to a gene. The CDR3 has 16 amino acids. Germline lookup yields CDR1 SGHVS and CDR2 FQNEAQ.

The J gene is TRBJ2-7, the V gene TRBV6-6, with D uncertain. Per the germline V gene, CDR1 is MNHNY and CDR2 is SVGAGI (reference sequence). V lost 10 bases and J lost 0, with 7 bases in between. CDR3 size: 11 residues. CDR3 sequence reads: CATGFSYEQYF. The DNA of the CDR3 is TGTGCCACAGGATTCTCCTACGAGCAGTACTTC.

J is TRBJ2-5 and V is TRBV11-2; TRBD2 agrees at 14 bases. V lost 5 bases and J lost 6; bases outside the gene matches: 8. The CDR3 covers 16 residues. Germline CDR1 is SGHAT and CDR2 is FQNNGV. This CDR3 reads CASSGGWTSGGKTQYF. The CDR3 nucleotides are TGTGCCAGCAGCGGAGGCTGGACTAGCGGGGGGAAGACCCAGTACTTC.

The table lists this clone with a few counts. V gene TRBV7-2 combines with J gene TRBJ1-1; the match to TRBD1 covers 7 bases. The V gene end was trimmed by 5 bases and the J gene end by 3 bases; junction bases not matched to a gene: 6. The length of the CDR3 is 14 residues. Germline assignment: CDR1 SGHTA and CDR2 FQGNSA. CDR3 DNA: TGTGCCAGCAGCCCCCGGGACAGCCACACTGAAGCTTTCTTT. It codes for CASSPRDSHTEAFF.

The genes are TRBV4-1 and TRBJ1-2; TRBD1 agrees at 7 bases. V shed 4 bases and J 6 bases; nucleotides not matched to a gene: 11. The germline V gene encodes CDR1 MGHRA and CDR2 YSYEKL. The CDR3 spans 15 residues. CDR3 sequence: CASSPQQGRMNGYTF. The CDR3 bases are TGCGCCAGCAGCCCTCAACAGGGGAGGATGAATGGCTACACCTTC.

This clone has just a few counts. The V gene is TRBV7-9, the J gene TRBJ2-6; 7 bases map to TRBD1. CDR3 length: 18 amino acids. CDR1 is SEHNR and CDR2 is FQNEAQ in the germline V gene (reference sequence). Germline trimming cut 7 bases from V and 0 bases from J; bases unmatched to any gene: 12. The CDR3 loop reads CASKRWRQGSSGANVLTF. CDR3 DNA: TGTGCCAGCAAAAGGTGGAGACAGGGAAGCTCTGGGGCCAACGTCCTGACTTTC. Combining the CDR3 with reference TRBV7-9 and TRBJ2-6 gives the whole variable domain DTGVSQNPRHKITKRGQNVTFRCDPISEHNRLYWYRQTLGQGPEFLTYFQNEAQLEKSRLLSDRFSAERPKGSFSTLEIQRTEQGDSAMYLCASKRWRQGSSGANVLTFGAGSRLTVL.

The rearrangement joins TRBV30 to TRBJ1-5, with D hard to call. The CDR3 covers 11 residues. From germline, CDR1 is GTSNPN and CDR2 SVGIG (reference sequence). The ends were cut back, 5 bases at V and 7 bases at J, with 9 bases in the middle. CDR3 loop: CAWGLEQPQHF. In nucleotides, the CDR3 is TGTGCCTGGGGCCTGGAACAGCCCCAGCATTTT. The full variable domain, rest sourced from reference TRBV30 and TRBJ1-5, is SQTIHQWPATLVQPVGSPLSLECTVEGTSNPNLYWYRQAAGRGLQLLFYSVGIGQISSEVPQNLSASRPQDRQFILSSKKLLLSDSGFYLCAWGLEQPQHFGDGTRLSIL.

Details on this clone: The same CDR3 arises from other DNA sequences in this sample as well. Here the CDR3 reads CASSLDGSSYEQYF. In DNA form, the CDR3 reads TGCGCCAGCAGCTTGGATGGAAGCTCCTACGAGCAGTACTTC. The rearrangement links TRBV5-1 to TRBJ2-7; D is ambiguous. From germline, CDR1 is SGHRS and CDR2 YFSETQ. The CDR3 has 14 amino acids. Trimming cost V 0 bases and J 0 bases, with 7 bases left between them.

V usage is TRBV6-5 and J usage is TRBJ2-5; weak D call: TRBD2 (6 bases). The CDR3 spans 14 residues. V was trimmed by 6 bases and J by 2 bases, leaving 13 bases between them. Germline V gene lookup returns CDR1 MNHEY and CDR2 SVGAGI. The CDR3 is CASRGTSVQETQYF. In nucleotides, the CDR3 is TGTGCCAGCAGAGGGACTTCTGTTCAAGAGACCCAGTACTTC.

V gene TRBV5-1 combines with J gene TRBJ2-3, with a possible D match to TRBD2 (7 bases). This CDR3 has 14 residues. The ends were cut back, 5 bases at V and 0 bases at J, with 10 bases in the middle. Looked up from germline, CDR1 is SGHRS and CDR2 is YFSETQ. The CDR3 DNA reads TGCGCCAGCAGGGGGGGGCCTAGCACAGATACGCAGTATTTT. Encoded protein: CASRGGPSTDTQYF.

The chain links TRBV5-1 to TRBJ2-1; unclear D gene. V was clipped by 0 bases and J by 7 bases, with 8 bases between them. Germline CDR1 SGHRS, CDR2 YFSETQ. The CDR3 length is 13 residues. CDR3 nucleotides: TGCGCCAGCAGCTTGGGGGCTCCGAATGAGCAGTTCTTC. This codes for CASSLGAPNEQFF.

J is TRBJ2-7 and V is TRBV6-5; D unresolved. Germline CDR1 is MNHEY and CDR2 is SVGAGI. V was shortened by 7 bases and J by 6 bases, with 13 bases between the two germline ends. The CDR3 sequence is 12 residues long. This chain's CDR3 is CASKAEFGEQYF. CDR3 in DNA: TGTGCCAGCAAGGCGGAGTTTGGCGAGCAGTACTTC.

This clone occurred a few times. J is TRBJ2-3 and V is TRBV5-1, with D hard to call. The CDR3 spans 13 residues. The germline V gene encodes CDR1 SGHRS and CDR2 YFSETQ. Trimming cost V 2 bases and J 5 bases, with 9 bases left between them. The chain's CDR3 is CASSFTPKDTQYF. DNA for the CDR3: TGCGCCAGCAGCTTTACTCCCAAAGATACGCAGTATTTT.

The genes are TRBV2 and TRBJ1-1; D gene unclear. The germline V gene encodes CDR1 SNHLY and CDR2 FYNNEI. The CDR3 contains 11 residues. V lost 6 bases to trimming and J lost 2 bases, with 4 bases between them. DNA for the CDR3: TGTGCCAGCAGGGCTAACACTGAAGCTTTCTTT. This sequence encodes CASRANTEAFF.

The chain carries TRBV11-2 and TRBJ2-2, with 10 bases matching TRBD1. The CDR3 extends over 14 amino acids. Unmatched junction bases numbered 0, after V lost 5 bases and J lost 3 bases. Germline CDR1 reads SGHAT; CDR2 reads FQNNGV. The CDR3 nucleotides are TGTGCCAGCAGCGACAGGGGGCACACCGGGGAGCTGTTTTTT. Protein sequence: CASSDRGHTGELFF.

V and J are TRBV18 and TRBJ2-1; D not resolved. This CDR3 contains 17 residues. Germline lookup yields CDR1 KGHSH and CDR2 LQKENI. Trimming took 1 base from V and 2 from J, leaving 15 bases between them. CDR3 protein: CASSPLNLQVPYNEQFF. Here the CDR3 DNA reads TGTGCCAGCTCACCACTTAATTTACAAGTTCCCTACAATGAGCAGTTCTTC.

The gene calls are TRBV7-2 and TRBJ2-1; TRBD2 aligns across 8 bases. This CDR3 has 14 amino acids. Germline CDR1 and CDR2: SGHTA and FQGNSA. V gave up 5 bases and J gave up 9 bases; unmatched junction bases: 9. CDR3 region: CASSRPGGQGEQFF. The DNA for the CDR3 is TGTGCCAGCAGCCGGCCGGGAGGGCAGGGTGAGCAGTTCTTC.

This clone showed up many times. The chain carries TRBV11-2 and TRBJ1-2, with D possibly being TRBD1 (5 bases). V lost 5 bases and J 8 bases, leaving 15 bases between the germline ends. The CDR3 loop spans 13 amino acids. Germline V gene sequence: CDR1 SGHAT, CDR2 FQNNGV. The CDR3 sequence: CASSTQDTRGYTF. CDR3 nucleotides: TGTGCCAGCAGCACGCAGGACACAAGAGGCTACACCTTC.

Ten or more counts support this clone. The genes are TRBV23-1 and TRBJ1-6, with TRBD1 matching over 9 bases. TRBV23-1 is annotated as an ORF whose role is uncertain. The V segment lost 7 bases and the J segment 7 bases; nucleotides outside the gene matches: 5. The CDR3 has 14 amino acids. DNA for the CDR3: TGCGCCAGCACCACAGGGGGCAAAAATTCACCCCTCCACTTT. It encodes CASTTGGKNSPLHF.

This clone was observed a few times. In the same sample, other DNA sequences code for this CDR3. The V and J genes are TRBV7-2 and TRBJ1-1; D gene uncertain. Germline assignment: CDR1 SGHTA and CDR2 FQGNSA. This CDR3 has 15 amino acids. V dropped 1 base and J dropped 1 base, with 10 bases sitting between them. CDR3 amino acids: CASSLGGRGNTEAFF. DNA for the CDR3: TGTGCCAGCAGCTTAGGTGGGCGCGGGAACACTGAAGCTTTCTTT.

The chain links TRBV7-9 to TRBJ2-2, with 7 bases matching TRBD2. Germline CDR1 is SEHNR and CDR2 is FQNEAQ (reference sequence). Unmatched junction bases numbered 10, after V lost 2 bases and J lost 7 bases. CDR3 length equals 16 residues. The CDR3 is CASSLMRGSYGGELFF. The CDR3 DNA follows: TGTGCCAGCAGCTTAATGCGCGGGAGTTACGGCGGGGAGCTGTTTTTT.